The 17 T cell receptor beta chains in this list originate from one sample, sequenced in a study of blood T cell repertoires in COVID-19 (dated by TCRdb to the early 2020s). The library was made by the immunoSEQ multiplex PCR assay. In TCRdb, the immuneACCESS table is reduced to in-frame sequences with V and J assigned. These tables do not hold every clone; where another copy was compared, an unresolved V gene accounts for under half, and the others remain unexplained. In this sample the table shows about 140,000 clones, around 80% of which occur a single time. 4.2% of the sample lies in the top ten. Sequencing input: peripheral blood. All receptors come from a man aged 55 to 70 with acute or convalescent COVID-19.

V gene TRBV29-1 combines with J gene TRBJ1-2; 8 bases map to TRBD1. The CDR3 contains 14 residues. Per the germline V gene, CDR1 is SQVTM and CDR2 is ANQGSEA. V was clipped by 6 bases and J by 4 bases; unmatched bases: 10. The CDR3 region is CSVRDRGRLYGYTF. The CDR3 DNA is TGCAGCGTAAGAGACAGGGGCCGACTCTATGGCTACACCTTC.

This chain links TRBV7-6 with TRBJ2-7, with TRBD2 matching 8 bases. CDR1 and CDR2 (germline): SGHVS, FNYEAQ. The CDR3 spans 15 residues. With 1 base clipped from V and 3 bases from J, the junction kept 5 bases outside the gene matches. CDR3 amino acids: CASSLVGSGNYEQYF. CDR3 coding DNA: TGTGCCAGCAGCTTAGTGGGTAGCGGGAACTACGAGCAGTACTTC.

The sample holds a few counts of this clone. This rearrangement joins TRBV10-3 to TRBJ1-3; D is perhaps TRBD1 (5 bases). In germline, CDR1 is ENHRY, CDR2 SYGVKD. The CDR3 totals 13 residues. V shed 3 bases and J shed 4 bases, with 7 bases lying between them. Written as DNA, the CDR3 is TGTGCCATCAGTGAAGGGGAAGGAAACACCATATATTTT. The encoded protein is CAISEGEGNTIYF.

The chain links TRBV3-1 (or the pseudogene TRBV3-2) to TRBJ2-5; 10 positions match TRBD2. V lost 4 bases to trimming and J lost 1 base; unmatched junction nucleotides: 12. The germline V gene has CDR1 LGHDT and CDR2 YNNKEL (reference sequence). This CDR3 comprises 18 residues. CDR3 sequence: CASSRDRSSGGIQETQYF. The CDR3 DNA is TGTGCCAGCAGCCGGGACCGCTCTAGCGGGGGAATCCAAGAGACCCAGTACTTC.

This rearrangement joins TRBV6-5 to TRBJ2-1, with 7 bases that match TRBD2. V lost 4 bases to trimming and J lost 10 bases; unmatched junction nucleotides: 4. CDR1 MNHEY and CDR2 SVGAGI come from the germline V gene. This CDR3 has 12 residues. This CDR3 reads CASSFDSGEQFF. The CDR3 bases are TGTGCCAGCAGTTTCGATAGCGGGGAGCAGTTCTTC.

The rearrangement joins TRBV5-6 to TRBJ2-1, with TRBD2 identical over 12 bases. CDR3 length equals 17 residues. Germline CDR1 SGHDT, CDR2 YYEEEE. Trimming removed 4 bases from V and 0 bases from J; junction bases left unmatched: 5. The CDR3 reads CASSPLTSGSSYNEQFF. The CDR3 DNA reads TGTGCCAGCAGCCCGTTGACTAGCGGGAGCTCCTACAATGAGCAGTTCTTC.

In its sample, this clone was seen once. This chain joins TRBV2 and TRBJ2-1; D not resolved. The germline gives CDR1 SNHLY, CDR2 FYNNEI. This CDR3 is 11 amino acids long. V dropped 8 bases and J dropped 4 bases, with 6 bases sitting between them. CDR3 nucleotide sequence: TGTGCCAGCCTTCTATACAATGAGCAGTTCTTC. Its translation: CASLLYNEQFF.

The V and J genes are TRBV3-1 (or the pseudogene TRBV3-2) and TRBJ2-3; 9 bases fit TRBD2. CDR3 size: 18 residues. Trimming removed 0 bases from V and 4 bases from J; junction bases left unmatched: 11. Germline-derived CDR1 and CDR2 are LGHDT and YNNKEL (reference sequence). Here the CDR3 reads CASSQDTLEREASDTQYF. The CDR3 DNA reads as TGTGCCAGCAGCCAAGATACTCTGGAGCGGGAGGCGTCAGATACGCAGTATTTT.

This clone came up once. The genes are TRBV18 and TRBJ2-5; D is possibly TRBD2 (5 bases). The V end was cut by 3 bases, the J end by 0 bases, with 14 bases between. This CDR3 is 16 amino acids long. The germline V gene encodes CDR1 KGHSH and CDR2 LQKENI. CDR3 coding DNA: TGTGCCAGCTCACCCCGGGAAGCCGCGTACCAAGAGACCCAGTACTTC. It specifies CASSPREAAYQETQYF.

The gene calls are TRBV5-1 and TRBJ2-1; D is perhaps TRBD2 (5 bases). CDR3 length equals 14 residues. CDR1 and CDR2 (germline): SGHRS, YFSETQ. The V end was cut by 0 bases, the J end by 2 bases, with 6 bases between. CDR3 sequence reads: CASSLEAAYNEQFF. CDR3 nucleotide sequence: TGCGCCAGCAGCTTGGAAGCGGCCTACAATGAGCAGTTCTTC.

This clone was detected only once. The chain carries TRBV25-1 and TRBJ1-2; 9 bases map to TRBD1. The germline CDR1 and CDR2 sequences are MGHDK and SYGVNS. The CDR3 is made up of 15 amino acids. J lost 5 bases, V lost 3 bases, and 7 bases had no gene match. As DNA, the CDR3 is TGTGCCAGCAGTGAGTGGGACAGGGTAGAGTATGGCTACACCTTC. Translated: CASSEWDRVEYGYTF.

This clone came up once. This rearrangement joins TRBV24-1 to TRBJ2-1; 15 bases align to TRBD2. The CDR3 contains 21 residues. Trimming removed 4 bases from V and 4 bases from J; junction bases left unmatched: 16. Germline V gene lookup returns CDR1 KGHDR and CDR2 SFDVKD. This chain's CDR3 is CATSDHLRGLAGGIGYNEQFF. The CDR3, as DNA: TGTGCCACCAGTGACCACCTCAGGGGACTAGCGGGAGGCATCGGGTACAATGAGCAGTTCTTC.

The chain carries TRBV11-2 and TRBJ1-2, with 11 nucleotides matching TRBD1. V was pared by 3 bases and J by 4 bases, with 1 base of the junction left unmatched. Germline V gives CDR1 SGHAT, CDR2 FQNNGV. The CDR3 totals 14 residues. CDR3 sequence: CASSFGTGGYGYTF. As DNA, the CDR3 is TGTGCCAGCAGCTTTGGGACAGGGGGCTATGGCTACACCTTC.

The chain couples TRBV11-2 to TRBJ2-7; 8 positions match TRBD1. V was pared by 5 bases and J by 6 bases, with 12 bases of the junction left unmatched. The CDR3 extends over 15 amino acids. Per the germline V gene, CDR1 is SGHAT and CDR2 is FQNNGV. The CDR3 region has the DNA TGTGCCAGCAGCCGACCTACCGTCCAGGGGGCCGAGCAGTACTTC. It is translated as CASSRPTVQGAEQYF.

As DNA, the CDR3 is TGTGCCAGCAGACCAGCAGGGTTCAACACAGATACGCAGTATTTT. Its translation: CASRPAGFNTDTQYF. J is TRBJ2-3 and V is TRBV7-9; the D gene is possibly TRBD1 (5 bases). Germline CDR1 SEHNR, CDR2 FQNEAQ (reference sequence). The CDR3 is 15 residues long. Trimming left V 6 bases short and J 2 bases short, with 15 bases between.

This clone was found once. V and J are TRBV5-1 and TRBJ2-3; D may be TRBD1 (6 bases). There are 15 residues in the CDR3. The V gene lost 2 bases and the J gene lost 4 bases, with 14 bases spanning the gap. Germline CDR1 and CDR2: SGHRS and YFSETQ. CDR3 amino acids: CASSLGQRSPDTQYF. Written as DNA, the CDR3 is TGCGCCAGCAGCTTAGGACAGCGCTCACCAGATACGCAGTATTTT.

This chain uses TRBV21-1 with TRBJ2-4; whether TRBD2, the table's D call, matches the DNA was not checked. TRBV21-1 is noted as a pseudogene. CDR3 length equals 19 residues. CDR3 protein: CASSISPAGLVLAKNIQYF. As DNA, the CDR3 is TGTGCCAGCAGCATTTCCCCCGCCGGACTCGTCCTAGCCAAAAACATTCAGTACTTC.